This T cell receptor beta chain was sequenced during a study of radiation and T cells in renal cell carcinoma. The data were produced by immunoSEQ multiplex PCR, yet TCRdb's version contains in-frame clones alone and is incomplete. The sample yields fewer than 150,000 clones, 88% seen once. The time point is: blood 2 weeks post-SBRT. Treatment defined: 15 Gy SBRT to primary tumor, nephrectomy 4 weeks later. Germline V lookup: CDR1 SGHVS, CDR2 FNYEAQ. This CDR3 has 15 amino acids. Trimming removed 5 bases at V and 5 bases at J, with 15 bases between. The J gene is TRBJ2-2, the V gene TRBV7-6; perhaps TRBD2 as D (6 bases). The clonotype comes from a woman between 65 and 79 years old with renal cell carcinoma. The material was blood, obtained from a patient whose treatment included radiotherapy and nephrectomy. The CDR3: CASSPLNGGTGELFF. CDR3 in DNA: TGTGCCAGCAGCCCCCTCAACGGGGGTACCGGGGAGCTGTTTTTT.